These 8 T cell receptor beta chains were all obtained from the same sample, sequenced in a study of blood T cell repertoires in COVID-19. TCRdb's copy holds only in-frame clones and misses some; the assay was immunoSEQ multiplex PCR. Of about 48,000 clones in the sample, about nine tenths were seen once. What was sequenced was peripheral blood. These TCRs come from a woman over 75 with COVID-19, enrolled during active disease.

This clone was detected once. The chain recombines TRBV5-6 with TRBJ1-6, with a weak D call TRBD1 (5 bases). Looked up from germline, CDR1 is SGHDT and CDR2 is YYEEEE. Trimming removed 0 bases from V and 5 bases from J, with 12 bases in between. The CDR3 contains 16 residues. This CDR3 is CASSLDRQLNNSPLHF. CDR3 bases: TGTGCCAGCAGCTTGGACAGACAGCTGAATAATTCACCCCTCCACTTT.

This clone was counted once. J is TRBJ2-1 and V is TRBV5-1; possibly TRBD1 for D (6 bases). Trimming left V 2 bases short and J 5 bases short, with 11 bases between. Germline CDR1 and CDR2: SGHRS and YFSETQ. The CDR3 spans 14 residues. In DNA form, the CDR3 reads TGCGCCAGCAGCTTCCTGACAGGTAACAATGAGCAGTTCTTC. Protein: CASSFLTGNNEQFF.

The chain employs TRBV7-8 and TRBJ1-2, with a possible D match to TRBD1 (6 bases). The V gene lost 6 bases and the J gene lost 4 bases, with 12 bases spanning the gap. The germline V gene encodes CDR1 SGHVS and CDR2 FQNEAQ. This CDR3 region has 13 residues. Here the CDR3 DNA reads TGTGCCAGCAGGTCCGGGACACTCTATGGCTACACCTTC. Encoded protein: CASRSGTLYGYTF.

The rearrangement uses TRBV28 and TRBJ1-5; D perhaps matches TRBD1 (5 bases). V lost 5 bases, J lost 8 bases, and 22 bases lay in between. The CDR3 sequence is 16 residues long. Germline V gene sequence: CDR1 MDHEN, CDR2 SYDVKM. The CDR3 DNA reads as TGTGCCAGCAGTCCCCGCGGGGGGTCGGGTCGAGAGCCCCAGCATTTT. It yields the protein CASSPRGGSGREPQHF.

CDR3 bases: TGTGCCAGCAGTCCGTGGGGCCCCGCAACTAATGAAAAACTGTTTTTT. This encodes CASSPWGPATNEKLFF. The rearrangement links TRBV11-2 to TRBJ1-4; D might be TRBD1 (5 bases). With 6 bases removed from V and 0 bases from J, the gap between germline ends came to 14 bases. Germline V lookup: CDR1 SGHAT, CDR2 FQNNGV. This CDR3 has 16 residues.

The chain combines TRBV4-1 with TRBJ1-1; maybe TRBD1 (6 bases). The CDR3 totals 15 residues. The germline gives CDR1 MGHRA, CDR2 YSYEKL. V lost 8 bases and J lost 0, with 16 bases in between. DNA for the CDR3: TGCGCCAGCGGGTCCCGGACAGCTCTGAACACTGAAGCTTTCTTT. It is translated as CASGSRTALNTEAFF.

V gene TRBV3-1 (or the pseudogene TRBV3-2) combines with J gene TRBJ1-4; D perhaps matches TRBD1 (6 bases). The germline V gene encodes CDR1 LGHDT and CDR2 YNNKEL (reference sequence). This CDR3 is built from 12 residues. V lost 4 bases to trimming and J lost 8 bases, with 8 bases between them. The CDR3: CASSPGAEKLFF. The CDR3 DNA reads TGTGCCAGCAGCCCAGGGGCCGAAAAACTGTTTTTT.

V usage is TRBV5-1 and J usage is TRBJ2-4, with 10 bases fitting TRBD1. The V and J ends lost 0 bases and 7 bases, in that order; junction bases with no gene match: 1. The CDR3 covers 14 residues. Germline-derived CDR1 and CDR2 are SGHRS and YFSETQ. CDR3 in DNA: TGCGCCAGCAGCTTGGGACAGGGGGCGAACATTCAGTACTTC. Translated, it gives CASSLGQGANIQYF. The whole variable domain, filled in from reference TRBV5-1 and TRBJ2-4, reads KAGVTQTPRYLIKTRGQQVTLSCSPISGHRSVSWYQQTPGQGLQFLFEYFSETQRNKGNFPGRFSGRQFSNSRSEMNVSTLELGDSALYLCASSLGQGANIQYFGAGTRLSVL.